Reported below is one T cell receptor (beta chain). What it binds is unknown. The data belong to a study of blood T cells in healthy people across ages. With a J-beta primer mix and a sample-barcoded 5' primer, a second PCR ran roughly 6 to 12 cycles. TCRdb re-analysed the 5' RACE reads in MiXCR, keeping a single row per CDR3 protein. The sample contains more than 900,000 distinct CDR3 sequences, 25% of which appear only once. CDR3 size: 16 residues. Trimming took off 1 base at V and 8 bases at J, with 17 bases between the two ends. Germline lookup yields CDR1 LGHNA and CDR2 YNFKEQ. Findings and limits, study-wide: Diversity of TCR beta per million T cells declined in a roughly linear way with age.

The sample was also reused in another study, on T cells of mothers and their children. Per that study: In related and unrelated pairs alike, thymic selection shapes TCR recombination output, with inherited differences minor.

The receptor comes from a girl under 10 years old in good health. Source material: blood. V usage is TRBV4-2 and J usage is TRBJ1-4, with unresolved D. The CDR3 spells CASSQGLLEGKEKLFF. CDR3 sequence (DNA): TGTGCCAGCAGCCAAGGGCTCCTCGAAGGGAAGGAAAAACTGTTTTTT.